This T cell receptor (beta chain) was captured in a study of T cell responses to AZD1222 COVID-19 vaccine. On this clone: What it recognizes is unknown.

Study results and limitations: Just a handful of AZD1222 recipients tested seropositive at baseline.

Clones were read by immunoSEQ multiplex PCR, and TCRdb kept only the in-frame ones, dropping some. The sample has tens of thousands of clones, 80% to 90% seen once. The sequencing used peripheral blood, collected on day 0 of AZD1222 vaccination. This TCR derives from an adult in good health.

The CDR3 DNA reads as TGTGCCAGCAGTTCCGGGACTAGCGGGGCCTACGAGCAGTACTTC. Encoded protein: CASSSGTSGAYEQYF. The chain recombines TRBV27 with TRBJ2-7; 13 bases match TRBD2. CDR1 and CDR2 (germline): MNHEY, SMNVEV (reference sequence). The CDR3 runs 15 residues. Trimming took 4 bases from V and 2 from J; bases not matched to a gene: 2.